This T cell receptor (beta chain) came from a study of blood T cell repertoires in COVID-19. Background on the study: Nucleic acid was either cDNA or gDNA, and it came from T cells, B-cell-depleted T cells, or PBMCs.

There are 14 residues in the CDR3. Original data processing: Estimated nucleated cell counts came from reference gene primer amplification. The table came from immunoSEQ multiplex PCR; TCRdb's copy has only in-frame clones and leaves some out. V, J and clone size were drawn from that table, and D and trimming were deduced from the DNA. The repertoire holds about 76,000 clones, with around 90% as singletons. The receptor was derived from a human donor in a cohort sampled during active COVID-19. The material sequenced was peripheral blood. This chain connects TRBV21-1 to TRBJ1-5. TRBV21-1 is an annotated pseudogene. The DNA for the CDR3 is TGTGCCAGCAGCTTGGTCGGGGTAGGTCAGCCCCAGCATTTT. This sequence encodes CASSLVGVGQPQHF.